This T cell receptor (beta chain) was captured in a study of human T cells and chemical hapten exposure. There are a few counts of this clonotype. TCRdb called the RACE reads again in MiXCR, with one record for every CDR3 protein. The data contain 150,000 to 200,000 distinct CDR3 sequences, 20% to 25% of them singletons. As to time point: patch test 1, 2 weeks after DPC sensitization. Treatment noted: therapeutic diphenylcyclopropenone sensitization with weekly scalp DPC. Total RNA was extracted from unfractionated whole blood. The receptor was derived from a woman aged 45 to 65 with alopecia areata. Some clones in this sample may be carry-over from other donors' samples. Sequencing used whole blood, obtained in connection with sensitization to the hapten diphenylcyclopropenone (DPC).

The CDR3 nucleotides read TGTGCCAGCAGTTACTCGGTTGGGGGGAGGACTGGAAACACCATATATTTT. Its protein is CASSYSVGGRTGNTIYF. This chain uses TRBV6-6 with TRBJ1-3; TRBD1 is a possible D gene (5 bases). Trimming cost V 0 bases and J 2 bases, with 14 bases left between them. CDR3 length equals 17 residues. Germline-derived CDR1 and CDR2 are MNHNY and SVGAGI (reference sequence).